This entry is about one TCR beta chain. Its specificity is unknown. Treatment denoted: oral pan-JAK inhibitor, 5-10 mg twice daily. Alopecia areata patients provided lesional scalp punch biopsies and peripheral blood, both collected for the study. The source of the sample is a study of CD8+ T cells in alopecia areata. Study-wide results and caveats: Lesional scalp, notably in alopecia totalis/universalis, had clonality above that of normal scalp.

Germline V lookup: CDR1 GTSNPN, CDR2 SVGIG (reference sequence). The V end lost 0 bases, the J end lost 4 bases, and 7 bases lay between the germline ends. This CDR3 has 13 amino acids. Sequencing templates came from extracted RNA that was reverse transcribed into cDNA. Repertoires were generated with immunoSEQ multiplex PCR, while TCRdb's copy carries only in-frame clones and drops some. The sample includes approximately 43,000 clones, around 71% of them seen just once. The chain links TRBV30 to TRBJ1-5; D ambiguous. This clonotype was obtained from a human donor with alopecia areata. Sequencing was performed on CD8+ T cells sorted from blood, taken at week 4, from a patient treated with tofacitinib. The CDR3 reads CAWSVQMNQPQHF. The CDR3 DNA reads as TGTGCCTGGAGTGTACAGATGAATCAGCCCCAGCATTTT.